The 25 T cell receptor beta chains given below trace back to one sample, sequenced in a study of shared clonotypes between healthy human individuals. The assay was immunoSEQ multiplex PCR, and TCRdb's table has in-frame clones only and misses some. The table records millions of clones, around 94% of them present only once. The material sequenced was naive CD4+ T cells sorted from blood. The subset here: CD45RA+ positively selected. Receptors were obtained from a man aged 18-30 years in good health.

The rearrangement joins TRBV7-8 to TRBJ2-7; D possibly corresponds to TRBD2 (6 bases). The CDR3 length is 15 residues. CDR1 and CDR2 (germline): SGHVS, FQNEAQ. Trimming took 5 bases from V and 3 from J, leaving 17 bases between them. The CDR3 sequence is CASSPNRRGNYEQYF. In DNA, the CDR3 is TGTGCCAGCAGCCCGAACCGGAGGGGAAACTACGAGCAGTACTTC.

The V call is TRBV9, the J call TRBJ1-6, with unresolved D. Germline values: CDR1 SGDLS, CDR2 YYNGEE. The V and J ends lost 4 bases and 7 bases respectively, with 12 bases between them. CDR3 length: 14 amino acids. CDR3 protein: CASSFGTPNSPLHF. In nucleotides, the CDR3 is TGTGCCAGCAGCTTTGGCACACCCAATTCACCCCTCCACTTT.

This clone was counted between two and nine times. The rearrangement joins TRBV7-8 to TRBJ1-5; D uncertain. The V and J ends lost 5 bases and 3 bases respectively, with 11 bases between them. There are 14 residues in the CDR3. Per germline, CDR1 SGHVS and CDR2 FQNEAQ. The CDR3, as DNA: TGTGCCAGCAGCCCAGGTGGGGACAATCAGCCCCAGCATTTT. Its translation: CASSPGGDNQPQHF.

The chain combines TRBV6-5 with TRBJ1-1, with 7 bases aligning to TRBD1. From germline, CDR1 is MNHEY and CDR2 SVGAGI. There are 14 residues in the CDR3. V lost 6 bases and J lost 12; bases outside the gene matches: 16. CDR3 residues: CASSRMASTGVSFF. CDR3 nucleotides: TGTGCCAGCAGCCGGATGGCCTCAACAGGGGTGTCTTTCTTT.

The chain is built from TRBV9 and TRBJ2-2; 13 bases are a match to TRBD2. The ends lost 6 bases at V and 0 bases at J; junction bases unmatched: 5. This CDR3 has 17 amino acids. The germline V gene has CDR1 SGDLS and CDR2 YYNGEE. CDR3 nucleotide sequence: TGTGCCAGCAACGGGGGACTAGCGGGGACGAACACCGGGGAGCTGTTTTTT. It encodes CASNGGLAGTNTGELFF.

The chain couples TRBV7-9 to TRBJ2-1, with D possibly being TRBD2 (5 bases). CDR1 and CDR2 from the germline V gene are SEHNR and FQNEAQ (reference sequence). The V end was cut by 2 bases, the J end by 4 bases, with 12 bases between. The CDR3 is 15 residues long. The CDR3 DNA follows: TGTGCCAGCAGCTTAAACCCCGAGGGATACAATGAGCAGTTCTTC. Translating it yields CASSLNPEGYNEQFF.

Details on this clone: The junction and the germline gene differ at one end; a read error may be behind it. The gene calls are TRBV19 and TRBJ2-7, with D perhaps assigned TRBD1 or TRBD2 (6 bases each). CDR1 LNHDA and CDR2 SQIVND come from the germline V gene (reference sequence). CDR3 size: 16 residues. This CDR3 is CASRPRGDGSSYEQYF. CDR3 coding DNA: TGTGCCAGTAGACCGAGGGGGGACGGGAGCTCCTATGAGCAGTACTTC. The variable domain in full, with the rest retrieved from reference TRBV19 and TRBJ2-7, is DGGITQSPKYLFRKEGQNVTLSCEQNLNHDAMYWYRQDPGQGLRLIYYSQIVNDFQKGDIAEGYSVSREKKESFPLTVTSAQKNPTAFYLCASRPRGDGSSYEQYFGPGTRLTVT.

The V gene is TRBV18, the J gene TRBJ2-2, with D uncertain. The CDR3 consists of 14 residues. Trimming stripped 2 bases from V and 4 bases from J, with 8 bases between. CDR1 KGHSH and CDR2 LQKENI come from the germline V gene. The CDR3 loop reads CASSPSRSTGELFF. The CDR3 DNA follows: TGTGCCAGCTCACCATCCCGGAGCACCGGGGAGCTGTTTTTT.

This sequence joins TRBV28 and TRBJ2-5; TRBD2 agrees at 7 bases. The length of the CDR3 is 15 residues. The germline V gene has CDR1 MDHEN and CDR2 SYDVKM. J gave up 1 base and V 5 bases, and 7 bases lay outside the gene matches. This CDR3 reads CASSPPLASQETQYF. In DNA form, the CDR3 reads TGTGCCAGCAGTCCCCCACTAGCGAGCCAAGAGACCCAGTACTTC. The full variable domain, in which reference TRBV28 and TRBJ2-5 provide the parts outside the CDR3, is DVKVTQSSRYLVKRTGEKVFLECVQDMDHENMFWYRQDPGLGLRLIYFSYDVKMKEKGDIPEGYSVSREKKERFSLILESASTNQTSMYLCASSPPLASQETQYFGPGTRLLVL.

V is TRBV9 and J is TRBJ1-2, with D possibly TRBD1 on 6 matching bases. Germline lookup yields CDR1 SGDLS and CDR2 YYNGEE. This CDR3 has 13 residues. V was shortened by 0 bases and J by 8 bases, with 11 bases between the two germline ends. CDR3 DNA sequence: TGTGCCAGCAGCGTAGGGCCAGGGGAGGGCTACACCTTC. Residues: CASSVGPGEGYTF.

The chain combines TRBV7-3 with TRBJ2-2; D might be TRBD1 (5 bases). Germline lookup yields CDR1 SGHTA and CDR2 FQGTGA. This CDR3 is built from 14 residues. V lost 5 bases and J lost 6, with 13 bases in between. The CDR3 DNA reads as TGTGCCAGCAGCCCTCAGGGTCGGGCCGGGGAGCTGTTTTTT. This gives the protein CASSPQGRAGELFF.

CDR3 nucleotides: TGTGCCAGTAGTAAACCGGGACAGGGGTCTCGGGTCTATGGCTACACCTTC. Translated, it gives CASSKPGQGSRVYGYTF. This chain links TRBV19 with TRBJ1-2; 10 bases agree with TRBD1. Germline CDR1 is LNHDA and CDR2 is SQIVND (reference sequence). The CDR3 spans 17 residues. V lost 4 bases to trimming and J lost 4 bases; unmatched junction nucleotides: 12.

The chain is built from TRBV15 and TRBJ1-1, with D perhaps TRBD1 (5 bases). The V and J ends lost 3 bases and 7 bases respectively, with 9 bases between them. This CDR3 is 12 amino acids long. CDR1 and CDR2 (germline): LNHNV, YYDKDF (reference sequence). The CDR3 DNA sequence: TGTGCCACCAGCAGGGACGGGGGTGAAGCTTTCTTT. This sequence encodes CATSRDGGEAFF.

For the CDR3, the DNA is TGTGCCAGCAGCTTAGTGTCTATATCCTACGAGCAGTACTTC. Translating it yields CASSLVSISYEQYF. The J gene is TRBJ2-7, the V gene TRBV7-2; D unresolved. CDR1 and CDR2 (germline): SGHTA, FQGNSA. This CDR3 has 14 residues. Trimming left V 1 base short and J 1 base short, with 8 bases between.

This chain connects TRBV9 to TRBJ2-3; D is perhaps TRBD2 (6 bases). Trimming removed 0 bases at V and 0 bases at J, with 8 bases between. The CDR3 has 15 residues. Germline V gene sequence: CDR1 SGDLS, CDR2 YYNGEE. CDR3 in amino acids: CASSVAGTSTDTQYF. The CDR3 DNA reads as TGTGCCAGCAGCGTAGCTGGGACTAGCACAGATACGCAGTATTTT. Variable domain in full (rest from reference TRBV9 and TRBJ2-3): DSGVTQTPKHLITATGQRVTLRCSPRSGDLSVYWYQQSLDQGLQFLIQYYNGEERAKGNILERFSAQQFPDLHSELNLSSLELGDSALYFCASSVAGTSTDTQYFGPGTRLTVL.

The chain recombines TRBV27 with TRBJ1-4; D not resolved. Looked up from germline, CDR1 is MNHEY and CDR2 is SMNVEV (reference sequence). The CDR3 runs to 13 residues. Trimming removed 4 bases from V and 5 bases from J, with 8 bases in between. CDR3 sequence: CASSSERNEKLFF. The CDR3 nucleotides are TGTGCCAGCAGTTCGGAACGAAATGAAAAACTGTTTTTT.

The chain employs TRBV4-1 and TRBJ2-7; 9 bases agree with TRBD2. The CDR3 is 15 residues long. CDR1 and CDR2 (germline): MGHRA, YSYEKL. Losses at the gene ends were 1 base for V and 3 bases for J; bases not matched to a gene: 4. The CDR3 DNA reads TGCGCCAGCAGCCAAGTTAGCGGGAGCCGCTACGAGCAGTACTTC. As protein: CASSQVSGSRYEQYF.

This chain links TRBV27 with TRBJ1-2; D remains ambiguous. In germline, CDR1 is MNHEY, CDR2 SMNVEV (reference sequence). V was trimmed by 6 bases and J by 4 bases, leaving 18 bases between them. The CDR3 contains 15 residues. Here the CDR3 DNA reads TGTGCCAGCAGCCCCTCTATAGGATTTTTCTATGGCTACACCTTC. This encodes CASSPSIGFFYGYTF.

The chain couples TRBV5-4 to TRBJ1-1, with TRBD1 identical over 9 bases. Per germline, CDR1 SGHNT and CDR2 YYREEE (reference sequence). V lost 3 bases to trimming and J lost 6 bases; unmatched junction nucleotides: 6. The CDR3 runs to 14 residues. CDR3 in amino acids: CASSSDRGASEAFF. The CDR3 DNA is TGTGCCAGCAGCTCTGACAGGGGGGCCTCTGAAGCTTTCTTT.

The rearrangement uses TRBV5-4 and TRBJ2-7; 8 nucleotides align to TRBD2. The CDR3 spans 15 residues. Trimming took 4 bases from V and 2 from J; bases not matched to a gene: 8. Germline CDR1 SGHNT, CDR2 YYREEE (reference sequence). The CDR3 DNA sequence: TGTGCCAGCAGCCGTAGCGGGGAGCCGCCCTACGAGCAGTACTTC. Its translation is CASSRSGEPPYEQYF. The entire variable domain, with the rest obtained from reference TRBV5-4 and TRBJ2-7, is as follows: ETGVTQSPTHLIKTRGQQVTLRCSSQSGHNTVSWYQQALGQGPQFIFQYYREEENGRGNFPPRFSGLQFPNYSSELNVNALELDDSALYLCASSRSGEPPYEQYFGPGTRLTVT.

This chain connects TRBV4-1 to TRBJ1-4; TRBD1 matches at 7 bases. The CDR3 runs 15 residues. Germline V gene data show CDR1 as MGHRA and CDR2 as YSYEKL. After removal of 3 bases from V and 6 bases from J, the junction contained 7 bases not matched to a gene. Here the CDR3 DNA reads TGCGCCAGCAGCCAGTTGGGAGGGGGCGATGAAAAACTGTTTTTT. Translating gives CASSQLGGGDEKLFF.

The rearrangement uses TRBV7-9 and TRBJ1-3; D not certain. This CDR3 is 15 amino acids long. V was shortened by 3 bases and J by 0 bases, with 9 bases between the two germline ends. Germline CDR1 reads SEHNR; CDR2 reads FQNEAQ (reference sequence). The CDR3 coding sequence is TGTGCCAGCAGCTTCGAGGCTACCTCTGGAAACACCATATATTTT. Amino acids: CASSFEATSGNTIYF.

The V and J genes are TRBV30 and TRBJ2-5; TRBD1 matches at 7 bases. V dropped 1 base and J dropped 9; count of bases not matched to a gene: 8. The CDR3 covers 13 residues. CDR1 and CDR2 (germline): GTSNPN, SVGIG (reference sequence). The CDR3 protein is CAWSARQGIAQYF. CDR3 nucleotides: TGTGCCTGGAGTGCTAGACAGGGCATCGCCCAGTACTTC.

The CDR3 loop is CAWRRPSTDTQYF. CDR3 nucleotides: TGTGCCTGGAGAAGACCAAGCACAGATACGCAGTATTTT. The chain has TRBV30 and TRBJ2-3; no reliable D call. Germline V lookup: CDR1 GTSNPN, CDR2 SVGIG (reference sequence). The V end was cut by 3 bases, the J end by 0 bases, with 7 bases between. CDR3 length: 13 amino acids.

The chain joins TRBV4-1 to TRBJ2-7, with a tentative D call TRBD1 (6 bases). This CDR3 has 15 amino acids. The germline V and J ends were trimmed by 4 bases and 2 bases, with 15 bases remaining between them. Germline V CDR1 and CDR2: MGHRA, YSYEKL. The CDR3 spells CASSPGHTGPYEQYF. DNA of the CDR3: TGCGCCAGCAGCCCTGGCCATACAGGGCCCTACGAGCAGTACTTC.